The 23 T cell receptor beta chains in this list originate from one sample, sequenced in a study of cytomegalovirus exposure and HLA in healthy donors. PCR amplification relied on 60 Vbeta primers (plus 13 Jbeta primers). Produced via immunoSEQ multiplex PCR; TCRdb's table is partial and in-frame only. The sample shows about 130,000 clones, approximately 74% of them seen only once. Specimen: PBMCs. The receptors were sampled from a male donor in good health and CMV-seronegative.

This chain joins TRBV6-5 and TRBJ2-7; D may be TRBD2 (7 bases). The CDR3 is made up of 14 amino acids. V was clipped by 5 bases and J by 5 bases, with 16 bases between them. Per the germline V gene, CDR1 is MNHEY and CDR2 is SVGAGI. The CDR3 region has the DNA TGTGCCAGCAGTGCCCCGAGGGGGGGGAACGAGCAGTACTTC. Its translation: CASSAPRGGNEQYF.

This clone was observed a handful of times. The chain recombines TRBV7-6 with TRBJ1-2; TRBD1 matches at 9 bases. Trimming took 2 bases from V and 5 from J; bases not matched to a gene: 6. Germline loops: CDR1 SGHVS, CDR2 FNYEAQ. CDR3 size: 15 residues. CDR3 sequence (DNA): TGTGCCAGCAGCTTAAGTAGGACAGGGGTATATGGCTACACCTTC. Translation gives CASSLSRTGVYGYTF. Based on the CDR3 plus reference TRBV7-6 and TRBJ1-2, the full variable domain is GAGVSQSPRYKVTKRGQDVALRCDPISGHVSLYWYRQALGQGPEFLTYFNYEAQQDKSGLPNDRFSAERPEGSISTLTIQRTEQRDSAMYRCASSLSRTGVYGYTFGSGTRLTVV.

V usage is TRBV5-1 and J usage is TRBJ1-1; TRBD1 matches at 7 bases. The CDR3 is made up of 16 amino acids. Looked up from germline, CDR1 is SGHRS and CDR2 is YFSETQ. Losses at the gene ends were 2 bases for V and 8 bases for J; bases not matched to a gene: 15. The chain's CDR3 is CASSFGGRGGGLEAFF. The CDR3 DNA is TGCGCCAGCAGCTTTGGTGGGCGCGGAGGGGGCCTCGAAGCTTTCTTT. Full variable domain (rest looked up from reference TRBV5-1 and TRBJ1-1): KAGVTQTPRYLIKTRGQQVTLSCSPISGHRSVSWYQQTPGQGLQFLFEYFSETQRNKGNFPGRFSGRQFSNSRSEMNVSTLELGDSALYLCASSFGGRGGGLEAFFGQGTRLTVV.

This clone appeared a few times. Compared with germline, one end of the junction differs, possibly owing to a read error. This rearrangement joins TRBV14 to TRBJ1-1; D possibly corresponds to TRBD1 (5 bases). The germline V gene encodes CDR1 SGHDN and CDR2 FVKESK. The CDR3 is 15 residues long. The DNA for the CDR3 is TGTGCCAGCAGTCAAGGTGGGGCACTGGGCACTGAAGCTTTCTTT. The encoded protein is CASSQGGALGTEAFF.

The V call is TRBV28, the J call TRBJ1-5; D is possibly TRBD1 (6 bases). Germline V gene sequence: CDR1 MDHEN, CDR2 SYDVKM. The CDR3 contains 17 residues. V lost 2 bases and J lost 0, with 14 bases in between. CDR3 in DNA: TGTGCCAGCAGTTTAACAGGACAGACATATAGCAATCAGCCCCAGCATTTT. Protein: CASSLTGQTYSNQPQHF. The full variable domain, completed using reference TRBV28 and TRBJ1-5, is DVKVTQSSRYLVKRTGEKVFLECVQDMDHENMFWYRQDPGLGLRLIYFSYDVKMKEKGDIPEGYSVSREKKERFSLILESASTNQTSMYLCASSLTGQTYSNQPQHFGDGTRLSIL.

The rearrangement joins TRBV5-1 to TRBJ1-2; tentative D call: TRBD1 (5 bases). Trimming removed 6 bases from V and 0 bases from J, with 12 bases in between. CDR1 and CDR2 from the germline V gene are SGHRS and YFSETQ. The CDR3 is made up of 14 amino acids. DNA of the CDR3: TGCGCCAGCAATCAGGGATCTTCTAACTATGGCTACACCTTC. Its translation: CASNQGSSNYGYTF.

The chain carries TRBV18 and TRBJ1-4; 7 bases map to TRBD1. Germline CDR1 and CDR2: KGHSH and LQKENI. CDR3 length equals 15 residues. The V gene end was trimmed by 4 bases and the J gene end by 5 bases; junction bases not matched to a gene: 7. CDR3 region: CASSLMGQNNEKLFF. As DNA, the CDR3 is TGTGCCAGCTCACTAATGGGACAGAACAATGAAAAACTGTTTTTT.

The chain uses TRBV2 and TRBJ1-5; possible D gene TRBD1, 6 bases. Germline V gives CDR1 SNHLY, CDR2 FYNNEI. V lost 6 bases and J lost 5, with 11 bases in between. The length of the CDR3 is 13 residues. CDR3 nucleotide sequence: TGTGCCAGCAGACAGGGTTATTATCAGCCCCAGCATTTT. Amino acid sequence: CASRQGYYQPQHF. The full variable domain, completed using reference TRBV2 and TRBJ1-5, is EPEVTQTPSHQVTQMGQEVILRCVPISNHLYFYWYRQILGQKVEFLVSFYNNEISEKSEIFDDQFSVERPDGSNFTLKIRSTKLEDSAMYFCASRQGYYQPQHFGDGTRLSIL.

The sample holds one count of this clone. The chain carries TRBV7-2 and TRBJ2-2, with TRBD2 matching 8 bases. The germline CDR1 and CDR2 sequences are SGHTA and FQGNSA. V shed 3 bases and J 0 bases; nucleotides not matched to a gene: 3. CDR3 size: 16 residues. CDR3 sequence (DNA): TGTGCCAGCAGCTTCCCCGGGGGGGCGAACACCGGGGAGCTGTTTTTT. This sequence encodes CASSFPGGANTGELFF.

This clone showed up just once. The chain's CDR3 is CASSLKGASNQPQHF. The CDR3 nucleotides are TGTGCCAGCAGCCTTAAGGGGGCAAGCAATCAGCCCCAGCATTTT. This sequence joins TRBV9 and TRBJ1-5, with 7 bases aligning to TRBD1. The CDR3 extends over 15 amino acids. Germline loops: CDR1 SGDLS, CDR2 YYNGEE. Trimming took 4 bases from V and 1 from J; bases not matched to a gene: 5.

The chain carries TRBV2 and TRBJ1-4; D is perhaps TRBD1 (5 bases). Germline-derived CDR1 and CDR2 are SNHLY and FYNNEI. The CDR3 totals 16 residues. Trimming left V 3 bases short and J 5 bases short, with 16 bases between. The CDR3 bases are TGTGCCAGCAGTGAGGGACTGCGAAGGGAGAATGAAAAACTGTTTTTT. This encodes CASSEGLRRENEKLFF.

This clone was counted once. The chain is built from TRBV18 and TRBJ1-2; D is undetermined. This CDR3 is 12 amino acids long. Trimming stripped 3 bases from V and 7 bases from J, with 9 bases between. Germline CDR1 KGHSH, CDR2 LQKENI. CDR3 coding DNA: TGTGCCAGCTCACCTCCGGGTCCTGGCTACACCTTC. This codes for CASSPPGPGYTF. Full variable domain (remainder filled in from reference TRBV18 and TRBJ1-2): NAGVMQNPRHLVRRRGQEARLRCSPMKGHSHVYWYRQLPEEGLKFMVYLQKENIIDESGMPKERFSAEFPKEGPSILRIQQVVRGDSAAYFCASSPPGPGYTFGSGTRLTVV.

The CDR3 coding sequence is TGTGCCAGCAGCCCCTCCGGGACAGGGGGGTCGGAAGCTTTCTTT. As protein: CASSPSGTGGSEAFF. The V gene is TRBV6-6, the J gene TRBJ1-1, with 11 bases lining up with TRBD1. This CDR3 has 15 amino acids. Germline trimming cut 6 bases from V and 8 bases from J; bases unmatched to any gene: 11. Germline CDR1 reads MNHNY; CDR2 reads SVGAGI (reference sequence).

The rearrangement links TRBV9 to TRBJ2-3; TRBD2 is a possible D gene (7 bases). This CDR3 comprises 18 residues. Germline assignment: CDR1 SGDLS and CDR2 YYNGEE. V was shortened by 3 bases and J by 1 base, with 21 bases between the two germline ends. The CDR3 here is CASSERGGLGGRTDTQYF. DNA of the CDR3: TGTGCCAGCAGCGAGAGGGGGGGTTTGGGGGGACGCACAGATACGCAGTATTTT.

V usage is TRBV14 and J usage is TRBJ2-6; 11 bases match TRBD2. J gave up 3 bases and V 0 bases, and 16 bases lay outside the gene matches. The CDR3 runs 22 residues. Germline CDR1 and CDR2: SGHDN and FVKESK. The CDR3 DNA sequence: TGTGCCAGCAGCCAAGATTGGGGGCTGACTAGCGGGGCCTCGTTTGGGGCCAACGTCCTGACTTTC. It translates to CASSQDWGLTSGASFGANVLTF.

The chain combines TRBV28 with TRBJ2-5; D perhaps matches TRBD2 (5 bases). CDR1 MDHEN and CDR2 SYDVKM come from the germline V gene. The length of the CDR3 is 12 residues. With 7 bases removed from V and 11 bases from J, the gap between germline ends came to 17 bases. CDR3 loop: CASTQLYGEQYF. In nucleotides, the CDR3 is TGTGCCAGCACCCAATTATACGGGGAGCAGTACTTC.

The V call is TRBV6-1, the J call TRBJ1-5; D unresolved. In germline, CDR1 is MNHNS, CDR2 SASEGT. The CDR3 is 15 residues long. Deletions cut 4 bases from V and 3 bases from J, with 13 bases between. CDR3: CASSALSQINQPQHF. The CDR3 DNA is TGTGCCAGCAGTGCCCTCTCCCAGATCAATCAGCCCCAGCATTTT.

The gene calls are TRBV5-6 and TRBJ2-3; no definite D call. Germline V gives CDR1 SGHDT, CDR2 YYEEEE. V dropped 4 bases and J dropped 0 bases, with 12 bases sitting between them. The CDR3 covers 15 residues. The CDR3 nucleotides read TGTGCCAGCAGCCCCGAGCTCTTTAGCACAGATACGCAGTATTTT. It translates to CASSPELFSTDTQYF.

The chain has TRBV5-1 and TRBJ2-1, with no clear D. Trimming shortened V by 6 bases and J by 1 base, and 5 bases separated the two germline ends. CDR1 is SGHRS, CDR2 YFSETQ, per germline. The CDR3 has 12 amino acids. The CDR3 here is CASTESYNEQFF. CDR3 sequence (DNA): TGCGCCAGCACCGAGTCCTACAATGAGCAGTTCTTC.

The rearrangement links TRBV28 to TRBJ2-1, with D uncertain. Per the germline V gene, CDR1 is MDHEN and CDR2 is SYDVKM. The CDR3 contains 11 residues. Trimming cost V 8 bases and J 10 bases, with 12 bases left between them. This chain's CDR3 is CASLRGMEQFF. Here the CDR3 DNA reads TGTGCCAGCCTCCGAGGAATGGAGCAGTTCTTC.

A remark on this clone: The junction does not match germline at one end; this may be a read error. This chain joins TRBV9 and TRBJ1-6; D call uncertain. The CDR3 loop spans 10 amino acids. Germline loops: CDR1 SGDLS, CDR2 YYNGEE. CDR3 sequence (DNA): TGTGCCAGCAGCGACTCACCCCCCCACTTT. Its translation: CASSDSPPHF.

For the CDR3, the DNA is TGTGCCAGCAGTGAACAACTAGCGGGCGGGGAGACCCAGTACTTC. Translated, it gives CASSEQLAGGETQYF. This chain connects TRBV6-1 to TRBJ2-5, with 9 bases that match TRBD2. Trimming removed 2 bases from V and 5 bases from J; junction bases left unmatched: 6. Germline V gene lookup returns CDR1 MNHNS and CDR2 SASEGT. The CDR3 spans 15 residues.

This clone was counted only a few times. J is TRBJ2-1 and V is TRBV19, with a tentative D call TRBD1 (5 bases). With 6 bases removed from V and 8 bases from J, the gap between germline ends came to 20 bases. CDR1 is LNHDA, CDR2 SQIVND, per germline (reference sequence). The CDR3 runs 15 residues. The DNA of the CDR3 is TGTGCCAGTAGGGGCCCAAGGGGTAGCATGGATGAGCAGTTCTTC. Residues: CASRGPRGSMDEQFF.